These 2 T cell receptor beta chains were sequenced from one sample in a study of blood T cell repertoires in COVID-19. Profiling relied on immunoSEQ multiplex PCR, and the TCRdb table lists in-frame clones only, not all of them. The sample lists 180,000 or so clones, approximately 86% occurring once. Source material: peripheral blood. Receptors were obtained from a man aged 60 to 69 with acute or convalescent COVID-19.

J is TRBJ2-1 and V is TRBV28; TRBD1 matches at 10 bases. CDR1 MDHEN and CDR2 SYDVKM come from the germline V gene. V gave up 4 bases and J gave up 10 bases; unmatched junction bases: 16. The CDR3 consists of 17 residues. The CDR3: CASSYQGTGVFWSEQFF. CDR3 sequence (DNA): TGTGCCAGCAGTTATCAGGGGACAGGGGTCTTCTGGTCCGAGCAGTTCTTC.

The CDR3 is CASSEGAGRSPLHF. CDR3 DNA: TGTGCCAGCAGTGAAGGGGCAGGCCGGTCACCCCTCCACTTT. The chain combines TRBV6-1 with TRBJ1-6; D remains unclear. The V end was cut by 1 base, the J end by 10 bases, with 11 bases between. The V gene's germline CDR1 is MNHNS and CDR2 SASEGT. The CDR3 length is 14 residues.